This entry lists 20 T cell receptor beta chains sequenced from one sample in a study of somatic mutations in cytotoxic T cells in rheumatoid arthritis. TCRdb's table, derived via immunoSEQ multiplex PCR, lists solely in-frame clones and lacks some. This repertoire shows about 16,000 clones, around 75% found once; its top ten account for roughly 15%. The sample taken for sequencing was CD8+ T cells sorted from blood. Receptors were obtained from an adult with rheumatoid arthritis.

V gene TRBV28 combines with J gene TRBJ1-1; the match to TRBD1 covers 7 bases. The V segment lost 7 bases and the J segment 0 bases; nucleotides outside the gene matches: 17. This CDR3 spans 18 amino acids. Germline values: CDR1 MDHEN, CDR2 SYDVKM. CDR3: CASTPLDQTGPMNTEAFF. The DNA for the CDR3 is TGTGCCAGCACCCCATTGGATCAGACAGGGCCCATGAACACTGAAGCTTTCTTT. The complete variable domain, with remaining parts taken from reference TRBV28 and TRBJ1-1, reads DVKVTQSSRYLVKRTGEKVFLECVQDMDHENMFWYRQDPGLGLRLIYFSYDVKMKEKGDIPEGYSVSREKKERFSLILESASTNQTSMYLCASTPLDQTGPMNTEAFFGQGTRLTVV.

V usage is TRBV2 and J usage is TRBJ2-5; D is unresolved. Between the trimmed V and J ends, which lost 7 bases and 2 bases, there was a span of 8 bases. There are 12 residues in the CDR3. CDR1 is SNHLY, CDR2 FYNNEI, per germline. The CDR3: CASTLRQETQYF. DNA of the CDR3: TGTGCCAGCACACTGAGGCAAGAGACCCAGTACTTC.

CDR3 in amino acids: CASSLVRFGQPQHF. CDR3 sequence (DNA): TGTGCCAGCAGTTTAGTCCGATTCGGGCAGCCCCAGCATTTT. The V and J genes are TRBV27 and TRBJ1-5; no definite D call. V was trimmed by 2 bases and J by 7 bases, leaving 12 bases between them. CDR3 length equals 14 residues. Per the germline V gene, CDR1 is MNHEY and CDR2 is SMNVEV (reference sequence).

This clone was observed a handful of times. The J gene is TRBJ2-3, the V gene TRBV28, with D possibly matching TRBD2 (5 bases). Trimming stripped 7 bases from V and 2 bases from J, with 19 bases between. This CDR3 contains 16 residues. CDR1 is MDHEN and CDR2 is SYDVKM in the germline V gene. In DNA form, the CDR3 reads TGTGCCAGCAAGTTTGCTGGGGAGACGATCACAGATACGCAGTATTTT. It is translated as CASKFAGETITDTQYF.

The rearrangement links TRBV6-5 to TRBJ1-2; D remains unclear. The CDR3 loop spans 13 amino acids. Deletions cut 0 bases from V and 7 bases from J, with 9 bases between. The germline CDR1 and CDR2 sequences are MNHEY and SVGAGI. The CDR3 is CASSYSSRGGYTF. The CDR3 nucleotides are TGTGCCAGCAGTTACTCTTCCCGGGGTGGCTACACCTTC.

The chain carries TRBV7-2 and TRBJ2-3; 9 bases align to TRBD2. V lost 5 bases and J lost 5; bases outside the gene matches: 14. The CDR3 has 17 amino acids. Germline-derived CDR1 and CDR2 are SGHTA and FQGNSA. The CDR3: CASSPPGRGLAGDTQYF. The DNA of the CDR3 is TGTGCCAGCAGCCCCCCCGGCCGGGGACTAGCAGGAGATACGCAGTATTTT.

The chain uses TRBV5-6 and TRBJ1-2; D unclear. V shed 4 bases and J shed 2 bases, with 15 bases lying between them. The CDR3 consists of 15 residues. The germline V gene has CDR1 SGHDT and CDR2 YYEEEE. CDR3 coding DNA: TGTGCCAGCAGCCTAGGGAGCCTGACGAACTATGGCTACACCTTC. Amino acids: CASSLGSLTNYGYTF.

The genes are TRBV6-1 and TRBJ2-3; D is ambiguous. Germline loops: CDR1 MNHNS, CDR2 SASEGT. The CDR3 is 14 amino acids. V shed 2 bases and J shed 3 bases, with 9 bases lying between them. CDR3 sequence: CASSESPETDTQYF. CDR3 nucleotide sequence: TGTGCCAGCAGTGAATCCCCGGAGACAGATACGCAGTATTTT.

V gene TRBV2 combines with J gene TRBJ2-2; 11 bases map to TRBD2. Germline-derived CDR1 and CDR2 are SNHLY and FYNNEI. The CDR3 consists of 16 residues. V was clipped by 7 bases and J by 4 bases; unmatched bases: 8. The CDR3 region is CASIYSGGASTGELFF. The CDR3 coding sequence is TGTGCCAGCATTTATAGCGGGGGGGCATCCACCGGGGAGCTGTTTTTT.

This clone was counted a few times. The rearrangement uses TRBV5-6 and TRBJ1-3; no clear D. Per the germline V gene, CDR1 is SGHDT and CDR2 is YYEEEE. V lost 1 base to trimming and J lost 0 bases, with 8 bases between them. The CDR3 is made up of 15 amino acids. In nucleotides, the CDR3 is TGTGCCAGCAGCTTGTACAGTAGCTCTGGAAACACCATATATTTT. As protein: CASSLYSSSGNTIYF.

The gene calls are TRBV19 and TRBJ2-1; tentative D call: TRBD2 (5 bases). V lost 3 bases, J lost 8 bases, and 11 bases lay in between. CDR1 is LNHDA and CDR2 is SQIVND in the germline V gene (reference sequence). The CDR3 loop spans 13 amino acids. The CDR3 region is CASSIGKGDEQFF. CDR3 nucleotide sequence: TGTGCCAGTAGTATCGGGAAAGGAGATGAGCAGTTCTTC.

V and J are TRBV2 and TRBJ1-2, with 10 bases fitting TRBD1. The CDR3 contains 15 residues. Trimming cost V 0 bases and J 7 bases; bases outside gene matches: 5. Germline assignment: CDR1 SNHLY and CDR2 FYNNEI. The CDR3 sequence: CASSEAGQGTGGYTF. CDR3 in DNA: TGTGCCAGCAGTGAAGCGGGACAGGGGACGGGTGGCTACACCTTC.

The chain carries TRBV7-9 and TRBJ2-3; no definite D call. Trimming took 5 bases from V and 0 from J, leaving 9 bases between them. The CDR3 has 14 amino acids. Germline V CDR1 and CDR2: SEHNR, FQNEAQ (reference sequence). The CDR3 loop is CASSRTGSTDTQYF. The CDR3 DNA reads TGTGCCAGCAGCCGAACTGGTAGCACAGATACGCAGTATTTT.

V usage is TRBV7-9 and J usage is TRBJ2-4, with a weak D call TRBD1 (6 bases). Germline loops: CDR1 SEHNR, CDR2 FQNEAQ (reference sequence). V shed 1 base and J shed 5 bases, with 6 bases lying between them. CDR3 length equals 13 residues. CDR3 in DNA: TGTGCCAGCAGCTTAGGGACAGAAAACATTCAGTACTTC. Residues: CASSLGTENIQYF.

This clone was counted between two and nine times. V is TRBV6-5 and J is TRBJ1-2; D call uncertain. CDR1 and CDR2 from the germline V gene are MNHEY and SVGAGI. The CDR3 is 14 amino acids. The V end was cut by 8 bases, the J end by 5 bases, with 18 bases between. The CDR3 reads CASGRESKMYGYTF. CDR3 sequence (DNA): TGTGCCAGCGGGAGGGAGAGCAAGATGTATGGCTACACCTTC.

The CDR3 reads CASSAWGQGTYEQYF. The CDR3 DNA is TGTGCCAGCAGCGCCTGGGGACAGGGTACCTACGAGCAGTACTTC. This rearrangement joins TRBV7-9 to TRBJ2-7; 9 bases line up with TRBD1. CDR3 length equals 15 residues. Germline values: CDR1 SEHNR, CDR2 FQNEAQ (reference sequence). Losses at the gene ends were 5 bases for V and 2 bases for J; bases not matched to a gene: 7.

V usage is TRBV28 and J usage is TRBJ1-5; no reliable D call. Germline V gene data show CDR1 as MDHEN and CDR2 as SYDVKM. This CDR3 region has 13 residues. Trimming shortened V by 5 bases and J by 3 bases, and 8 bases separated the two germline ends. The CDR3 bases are TGTGCCAGCAGTCCCGGTTACAATCAGCCCCAGCATTTT. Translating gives CASSPGYNQPQHF.

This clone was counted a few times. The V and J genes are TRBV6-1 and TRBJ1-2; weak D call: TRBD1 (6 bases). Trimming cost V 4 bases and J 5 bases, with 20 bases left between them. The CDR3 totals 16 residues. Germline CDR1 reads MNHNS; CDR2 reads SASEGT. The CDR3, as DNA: TGTGCCAGCAGTGGGTTCGTCACAATGGGGGCATATGGCTACACCTTC. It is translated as CASSGFVTMGAYGYTF.

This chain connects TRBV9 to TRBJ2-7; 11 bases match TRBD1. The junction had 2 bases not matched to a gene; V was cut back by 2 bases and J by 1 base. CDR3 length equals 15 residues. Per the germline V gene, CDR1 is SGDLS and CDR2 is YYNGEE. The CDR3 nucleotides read TGTGCCAGCAGCGTGGGGACAGGGGGGTCCTACGAGCAGTACTTC. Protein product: CASSVGTGGSYEQYF.

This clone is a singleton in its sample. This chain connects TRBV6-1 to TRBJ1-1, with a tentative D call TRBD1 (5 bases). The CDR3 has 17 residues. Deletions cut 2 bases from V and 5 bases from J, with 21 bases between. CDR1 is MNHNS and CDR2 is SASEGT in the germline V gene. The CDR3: CASSEWVGGFRRTEAFF. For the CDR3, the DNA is TGTGCCAGCAGTGAATGGGTGGGGGGGTTTCGAAGGACTGAAGCTTTCTTT.